Below, 18 T cell receptor beta chains from the same sample are listed, as sequenced in a study of blood T cell repertoires in COVID-19. Produced via immunoSEQ multiplex PCR; TCRdb's table is partial and in-frame only. This table holds 190,000 or so clones, around 81% found once. Source material: PBMCs or T cells enriched from blood (not recorded which). The receptors stem from a man aged 40-50 years who had recovered from COVID-19.

The gene calls are TRBV28 and TRBJ2-7; D is possibly TRBD1 (6 bases). V shed 5 bases and J shed 7 bases, with 18 bases lying between them. From germline, CDR1 is MDHEN and CDR2 SYDVKM. CDR3 size: 14 residues. This CDR3 is CASSPPQGLGEQYF. The DNA for the CDR3 is TGTGCCAGCAGTCCCCCCCAGGGGCTAGGAGAGCAGTACTTC.

The table lists this clone with a count of one. The chain recombines TRBV10-3 with TRBJ1-2; D gene uncertain. The CDR3 contains 12 residues. The germline V and J ends were trimmed by 11 bases and 3 bases, with 13 bases remaining between them. CDR1 ENHRY and CDR2 SYGVKD come from the germline V gene. CDR3 sequence reads: CASMGRDYGYTF. The CDR3 nucleotides are TGTGCCTCCATGGGCCGAGACTATGGCTACACCTTC.

V is TRBV19 and J is TRBJ1-1, with 7 bases fitting TRBD1. Germline V lookup: CDR1 LNHDA, CDR2 SQIVND (reference sequence). There are 16 residues in the CDR3. V shed 4 bases and J 1 base; nucleotides not matched to a gene: 9. The CDR3 loop is CASSRDRKAKNTEAFF. In DNA, the CDR3 is TGTGCCAGTAGTAGGGACAGAAAAGCTAAGAACACTGAAGCTTTCTTT.

This chain joins TRBV4-2 and TRBJ1-3, with 7 bases that match TRBD1. Trimming at V came to 0 bases and at J to 2 bases, leaving 4 bases not matched to a gene. The CDR3 has 16 amino acids. The germline CDR1 and CDR2 sequences are LGHNA and YNFKEQ. In nucleotides, the CDR3 is TGTGCCAGCAGCCAAGATAGGACAGGCACTGGAAACACCATATATTTT. This codes for CASSQDRTGTGNTIYF.

The J gene is TRBJ2-4, the V gene TRBV3-1 (or the pseudogene TRBV3-2), with TRBD1 matching over 9 bases. Germline V gene lookup returns CDR1 LGHDT and CDR2 YNNKEL (reference sequence). V lost 3 bases, J lost 6 bases, and 6 bases stayed unmatched. The CDR3 runs 15 residues. The CDR3, as DNA: TGTGCCAGCAGCCAGTACAGGGGGCGAGGAAACATTCAGTACTTC. Protein sequence: CASSQYRGRGNIQYF.

The count of this clone is one. The chain uses TRBV11-2 and TRBJ2-3, with 7 bases aligning to TRBD1. This CDR3 comprises 15 residues. After removal of 4 bases from V and 3 bases from J, the junction contained 7 bases not matched to a gene. The germline V gene has CDR1 SGHAT and CDR2 FQNNGV. CDR3 residues: CASSSDRVGTDTQYF. CDR3 coding DNA: TGTGCCAGCAGCTCCGACAGGGTAGGGACAGATACGCAGTATTTT. Filled out from reference TRBV11-2 and TRBJ2-3, the complete variable domain reads EAGVAQSPRYKIIEKRQSVAFWCNPISGHATLYWYQQILGQGPKLLIQFQNNGVVDDSQLPKDRFSAERLKGVDSTLKIQPAKLEDSAVYLCASSSDRVGTDTQYFGPGTRLTVL.

The chain has TRBV10-3 and TRBJ2-7; perhaps TRBD2 as D (5 bases). There are 12 residues in the CDR3. Trimming took off 2 bases at V and 5 bases at J, with 7 bases between the two ends. Germline-derived CDR1 and CDR2 are ENHRY and SYGVKD. The CDR3 loop reads CAISETGDEQYF. CDR3 DNA sequence: TGTGCCATCAGTGAGACCGGGGACGAGCAGTACTTC.

Only one count was recorded for this clone. The rearrangement joins TRBV11-3 to TRBJ2-3; tentatively, D is TRBD2 (6 bases). V was shortened by 5 bases and J by 5 bases, with 8 bases between the two germline ends. This CDR3 comprises 12 residues. CDR1 SGHNT and CDR2 YENEEA come from the germline V gene. The CDR3: CASSPEGDTQYF. The DNA of the CDR3 is TGTGCCAGCAGCCCGGAGGGAGATACGCAGTATTTT. Full variable domain (outside the CDR3, taken from reference TRBV11-3 and TRBJ2-3): EAGVVQSPRYKIIEKKQPVAFWCNPISGHNTLYWYLQNLGQGPELLIRYENEEAVDDSQLPKDRFSAERLKGVDSTLKIQPAELGDSAVYLCASSPEGDTQYFGPGTRLTVL.

This chain uses TRBV24-1 with TRBJ2-3, with 11 positions matching TRBD2. This CDR3 has 16 residues. J lost 5 bases, V lost 3 bases, and 6 bases had no gene match. Germline loops: CDR1 KGHDR, CDR2 SFDVKD. The CDR3 spells CATSDDSGGVRDTQYF. The CDR3 nucleotides are TGTGCCACCAGTGATGATAGCGGGGGGGTGAGAGATACGCAGTATTTT.

This clone was seen a few times. This chain uses TRBV28 with TRBJ1-6, with 10 bases matching TRBD1. The J segment lost 7 bases and the V segment lost 5 bases, leaving 2 bases of the junction unmatched. The V gene's germline CDR1 is MDHEN and CDR2 SYDVKM. This CDR3 has 14 residues. The CDR3 region has the DNA TGTGCCAGCAGTCCGGGACAGGGGAATTCACCCCTCCACTTT. Protein sequence: CASSPGQGNSPLHF.

This clone was detected many times. The chain has TRBV3-1 (or the pseudogene TRBV3-2) and TRBJ2-7; the D is unclear. The V and J ends lost 1 base and 0 bases respectively, with 10 bases between them. Germline CDR1 is LGHDT and CDR2 is YNNKEL (reference sequence). The CDR3 runs to 15 residues. The CDR3 nucleotides read TGTGCCAGCAGCCAAGCGCAATACAGCTCCTACGAGCAGTACTTC. This sequence encodes CASSQAQYSSYEQYF.

The chain is built from TRBV19 and TRBJ1-5; TRBD1 matches at 9 bases. Looked up from germline, CDR1 is LNHDA and CDR2 is SQIVND (reference sequence). V lost 3 bases to trimming and J lost 4 bases; unmatched junction nucleotides: 7. This CDR3 spans 16 amino acids. The CDR3 coding sequence is TGTGCCAGTAGTATCCGGACAGGGGTAACAAATCAGCCCCAGCATTTT. The encoded protein is CASSIRTGVTNQPQHF.

A single count supports this clone. As DNA, the CDR3 is TGTGCCAGCAGCTCTGACACCGGGGAGCTGTTTTTT. It codes for CASSSDTGELFF. The chain combines TRBV7-9 with TRBJ2-2; D not resolved. The CDR3 runs 12 residues. Germline-derived CDR1 and CDR2 are SEHNR and FQNEAQ (reference sequence). Trimming pared 4 bases from V and 3 bases from J, leaving 3 bases between.

In nucleotides, the CDR3 is TGTGCCAGCAGCCTGCGGACAGGGCGCGAAAAACTGTTTTTT. Residues: CASSLRTGREKLFF. The genes are TRBV3-1 (or the pseudogene TRBV3-2) and TRBJ1-4; 8 bases are a match to TRBD1. J gave up 8 bases and V 4 bases, and 6 bases lay outside the gene matches. Germline CDR1 reads LGHDT; CDR2 reads YNNKEL (reference sequence). This CDR3 has 14 residues.

This clone was seen a handful of times. In DNA, the CDR3 is TGTGCCAGCTCACCCCAGGGGCAATATAGCTATGGCTACACCTTC. It specifies CASSPQGQYSYGYTF. The rearrangement joins TRBV18 to TRBJ1-2; TRBD1 is a possible D gene (6 bases). The CDR3 spans 15 residues. Germline V gives CDR1 KGHSH, CDR2 LQKENI. V was pared by 3 bases and J by 4 bases, with 15 bases between.

J is TRBJ2-5 and V is TRBV5-5; D may be TRBD2 (6 bases). Trimming left V 4 bases short and J 5 bases short, with 21 bases between. The CDR3 is 16 residues long. The germline V gene has CDR1 SGHKS and CDR2 YYEKEE (reference sequence). The CDR3 DNA sequence: TGTGCCAGCAGCCTGGTCGCGGAGGGTTTTGGGGAGACCCAGTACTTC. Amino acid sequence: CASSLVAEGFGETQYF.

The chain recombines TRBV10-3 with TRBJ1-1; D is ambiguous. This CDR3 has 14 residues. The germline CDR1 and CDR2 sequences are ENHRY and SYGVKD. The ends were cut back, 0 bases at V and 7 bases at J, with 12 bases in the middle. The DNA of the CDR3 is TGTGCCATCAGTGAGTCAGCGGGGAATTTTGAAGCTTTCTTT. Protein: CAISESAGNFEAFF.

The rearrangement links TRBV3-1 (or the pseudogene TRBV3-2) to TRBJ2-5; TRBD2 aligns across 12 bases. The CDR3 has 16 residues. Germline V CDR1 and CDR2: LGHDT, YNNKEL (reference sequence). Trimming cost V 4 bases and J 7 bases; bases outside gene matches: 10. The CDR3 reads CASSLAGTSGQGTQYF. The DNA of the CDR3 is TGTGCCAGCAGCCTTGCTGGGACTAGCGGGCAGGGGACCCAGTACTTC.